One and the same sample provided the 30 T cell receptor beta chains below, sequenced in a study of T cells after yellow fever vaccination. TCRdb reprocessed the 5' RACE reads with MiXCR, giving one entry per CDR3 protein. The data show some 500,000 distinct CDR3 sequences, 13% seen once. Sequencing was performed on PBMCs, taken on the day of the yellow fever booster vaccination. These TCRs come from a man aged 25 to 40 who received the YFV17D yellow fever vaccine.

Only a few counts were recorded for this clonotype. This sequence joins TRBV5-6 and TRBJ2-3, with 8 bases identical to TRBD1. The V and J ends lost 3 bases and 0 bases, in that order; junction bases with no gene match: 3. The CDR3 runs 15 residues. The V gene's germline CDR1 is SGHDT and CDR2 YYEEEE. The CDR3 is CASSYGQGSTDTQYF. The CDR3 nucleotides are TGTGCCAGCAGCTATGGACAGGGTAGCACAGATACGCAGTATTTT.

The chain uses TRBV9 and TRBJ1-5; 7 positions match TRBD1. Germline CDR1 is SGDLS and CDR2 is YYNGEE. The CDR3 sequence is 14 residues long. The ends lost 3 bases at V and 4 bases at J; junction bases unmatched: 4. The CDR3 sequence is CASSAGTANQPQHF. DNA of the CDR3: TGTGCCAGCAGCGCGGGGACAGCAAATCAGCCCCAGCATTTT.

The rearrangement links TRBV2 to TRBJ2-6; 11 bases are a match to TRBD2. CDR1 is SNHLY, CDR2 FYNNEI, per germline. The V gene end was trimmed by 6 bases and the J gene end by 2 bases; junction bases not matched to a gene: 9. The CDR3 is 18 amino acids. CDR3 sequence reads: CASRVLAGVDTGANVLTF. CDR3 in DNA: TGTGCCAGCAGGGTACTAGCGGGAGTTGACACTGGGGCCAACGTCCTGACTTTC.

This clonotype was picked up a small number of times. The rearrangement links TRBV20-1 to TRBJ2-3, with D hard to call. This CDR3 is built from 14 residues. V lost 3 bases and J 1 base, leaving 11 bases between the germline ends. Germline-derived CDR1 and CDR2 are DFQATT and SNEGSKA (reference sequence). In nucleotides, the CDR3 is TGCAGTGCTAGGGAAGGAGAGGGCACAGATACGCAGTATTTT. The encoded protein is CSAREGEGTDTQYF.

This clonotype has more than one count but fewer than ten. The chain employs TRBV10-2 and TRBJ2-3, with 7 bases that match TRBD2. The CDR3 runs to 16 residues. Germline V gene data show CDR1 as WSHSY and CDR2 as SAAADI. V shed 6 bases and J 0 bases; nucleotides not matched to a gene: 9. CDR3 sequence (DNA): TGCGCCAGCAGATGGGGGAGCGGGGCTAGCACAGATACGCAGTATTTT. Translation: CASRWGSGASTDTQYF.

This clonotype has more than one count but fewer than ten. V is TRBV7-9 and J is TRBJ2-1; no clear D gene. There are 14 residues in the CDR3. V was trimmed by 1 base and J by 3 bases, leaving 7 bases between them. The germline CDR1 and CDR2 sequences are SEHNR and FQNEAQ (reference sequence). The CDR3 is CASSLGPIYNEQFF. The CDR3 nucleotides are TGTGCCAGCAGCTTAGGCCCAATCTACAATGAGCAGTTCTTC.

CDR3 nucleotides: TGTGCCAGCAGCTTAGTGTATGGGCTCTCTGGGGCCAACGTCCTGACTTTC. This sequence encodes CASSLVYGLSGANVLTF. The chain employs TRBV7-2 and TRBJ2-6, with D uncertain. V shed 1 base and J shed 0 bases, with 10 bases lying between them. Looked up from germline, CDR1 is SGHTA and CDR2 is FQGNSA. The CDR3 is 17 amino acids.

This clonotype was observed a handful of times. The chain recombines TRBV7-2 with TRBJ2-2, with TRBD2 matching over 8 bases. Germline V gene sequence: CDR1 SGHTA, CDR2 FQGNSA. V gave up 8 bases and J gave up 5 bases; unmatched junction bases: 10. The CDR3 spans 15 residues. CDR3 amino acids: CASPPGLGLTGELFF. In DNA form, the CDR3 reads TGTGCCAGCCCACCGGGACTAGGCCTGACCGGGGAGCTGTTTTTT.

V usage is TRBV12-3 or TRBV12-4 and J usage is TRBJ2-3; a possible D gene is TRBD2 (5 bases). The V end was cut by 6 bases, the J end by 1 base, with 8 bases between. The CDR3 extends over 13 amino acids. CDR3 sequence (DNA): TGTGCCAGCAGAGTTAGCGGCACAGATACGCAGTATTTT. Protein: CASRVSGTDTQYF.

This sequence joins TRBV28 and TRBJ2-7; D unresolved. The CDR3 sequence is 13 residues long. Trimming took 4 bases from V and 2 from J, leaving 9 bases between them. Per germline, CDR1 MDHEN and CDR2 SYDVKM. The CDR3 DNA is TGTGCCAGCAGTTCGGATGCGGCCTACGAGCAGTACTTC. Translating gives CASSSDAAYEQYF.

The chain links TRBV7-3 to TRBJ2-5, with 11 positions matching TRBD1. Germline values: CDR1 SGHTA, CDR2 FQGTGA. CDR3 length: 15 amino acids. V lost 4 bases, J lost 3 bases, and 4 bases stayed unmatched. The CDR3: CASSSGTGGEETQYF. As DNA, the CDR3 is TGTGCCAGCAGCTCCGGGACAGGGGGTGAAGAGACCCAGTACTTC.

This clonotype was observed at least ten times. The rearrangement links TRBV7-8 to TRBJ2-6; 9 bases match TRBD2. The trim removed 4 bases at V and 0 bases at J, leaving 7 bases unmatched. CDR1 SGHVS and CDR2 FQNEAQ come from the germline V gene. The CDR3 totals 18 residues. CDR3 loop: CASSSSLAGSSGANVLTF. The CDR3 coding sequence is TGTGCCAGCAGCTCTAGTCTAGCGGGAAGCTCTGGGGCCAACGTCCTGACTTTC.

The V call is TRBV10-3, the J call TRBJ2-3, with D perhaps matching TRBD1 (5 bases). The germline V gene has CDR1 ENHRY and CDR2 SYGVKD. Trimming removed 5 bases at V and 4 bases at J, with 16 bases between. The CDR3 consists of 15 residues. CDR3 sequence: CAISPGHLTADTQYF. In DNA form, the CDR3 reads TGTGCCATCAGTCCAGGACACCTCACCGCAGATACGCAGTATTTT.

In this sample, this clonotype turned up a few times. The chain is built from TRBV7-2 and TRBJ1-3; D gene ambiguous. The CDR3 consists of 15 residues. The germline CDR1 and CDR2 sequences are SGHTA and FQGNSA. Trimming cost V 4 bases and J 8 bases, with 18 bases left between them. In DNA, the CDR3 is TGTGCCAGCAGCTGGAATGACATACACGCGGACACCATATATTTT. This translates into CASSWNDIHADTIYF.

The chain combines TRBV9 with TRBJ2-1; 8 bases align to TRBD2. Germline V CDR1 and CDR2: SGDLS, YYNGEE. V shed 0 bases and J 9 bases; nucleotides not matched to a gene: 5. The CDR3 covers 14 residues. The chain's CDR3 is CASSVAGRAGEQFF. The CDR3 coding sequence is TGTGCCAGCAGCGTAGCCGGGAGGGCCGGTGAGCAGTTCTTC.

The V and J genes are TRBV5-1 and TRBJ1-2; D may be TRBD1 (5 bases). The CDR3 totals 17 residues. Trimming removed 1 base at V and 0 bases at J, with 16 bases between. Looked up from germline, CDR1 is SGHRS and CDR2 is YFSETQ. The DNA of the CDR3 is TGCGCCAGCAGCTTGACGGCTACAGGCCTAGCTAACTATGGCTACACCTTC. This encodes CASSLTATGLANYGYTF. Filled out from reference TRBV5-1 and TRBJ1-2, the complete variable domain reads KAGVTQTPRYLIKTRGQQVTLSCSPISGHRSVSWYQQTPGQGLQFLFEYFSETQRNKGNFPGRFSGRQFSNSRSEMNVSTLELGDSALYLCASSLTATGLANYGYTFGSGTRLTVV.

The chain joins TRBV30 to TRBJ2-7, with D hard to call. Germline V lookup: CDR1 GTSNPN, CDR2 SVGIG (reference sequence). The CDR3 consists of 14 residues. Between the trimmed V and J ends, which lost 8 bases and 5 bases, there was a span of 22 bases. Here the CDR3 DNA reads TGTGCCCTGGCGAAGGCCGCGAAGGTCGACGAGCAGTACTTC. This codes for CALAKAAKVDEQYF.

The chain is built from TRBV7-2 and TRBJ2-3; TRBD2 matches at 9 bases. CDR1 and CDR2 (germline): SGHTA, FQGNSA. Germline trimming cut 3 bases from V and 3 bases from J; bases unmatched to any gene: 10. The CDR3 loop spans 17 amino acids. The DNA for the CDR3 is TGTGCCAGCAGCTTTACAGCGGGAGGCTATATTACAGATACGCAGTATTTT. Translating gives CASSFTAGGYITDTQYF.

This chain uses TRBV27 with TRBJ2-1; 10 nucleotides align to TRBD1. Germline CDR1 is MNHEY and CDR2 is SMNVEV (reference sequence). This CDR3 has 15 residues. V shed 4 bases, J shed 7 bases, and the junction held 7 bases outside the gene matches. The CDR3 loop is CASSSYRQGANEQFF. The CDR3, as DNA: TGTGCCAGCAGTTCCTATCGACAGGGGGCAAATGAGCAGTTCTTC.

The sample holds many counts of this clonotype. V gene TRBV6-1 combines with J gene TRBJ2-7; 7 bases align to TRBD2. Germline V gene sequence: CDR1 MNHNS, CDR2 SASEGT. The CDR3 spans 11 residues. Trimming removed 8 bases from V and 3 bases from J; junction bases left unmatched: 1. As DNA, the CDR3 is TGTGCCAGCGGGGGGGGCTACGAGCAGTACTTC. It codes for CASGGGYEQYF.

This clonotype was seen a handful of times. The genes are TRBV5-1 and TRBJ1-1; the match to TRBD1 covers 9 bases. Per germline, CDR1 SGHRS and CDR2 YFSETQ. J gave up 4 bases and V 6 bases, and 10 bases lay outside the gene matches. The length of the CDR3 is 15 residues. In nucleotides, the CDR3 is TGCGCCAGCACCTCGGGGGACAGGGATGGCACTGAAGCTTTCTTT. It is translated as CASTSGDRDGTEAFF.

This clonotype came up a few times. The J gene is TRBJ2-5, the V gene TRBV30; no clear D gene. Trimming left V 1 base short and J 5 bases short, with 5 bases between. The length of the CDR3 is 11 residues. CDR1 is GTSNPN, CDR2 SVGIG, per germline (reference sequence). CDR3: CAWSGRETQYF. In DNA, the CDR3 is TGTGCCTGGAGTGGACGGGAGACCCAGTACTTC.

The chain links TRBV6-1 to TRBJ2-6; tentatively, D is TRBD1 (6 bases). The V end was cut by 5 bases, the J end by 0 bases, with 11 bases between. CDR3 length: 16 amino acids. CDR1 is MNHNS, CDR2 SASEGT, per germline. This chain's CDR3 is CASSRQVLSGANVLTF. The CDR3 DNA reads TGTGCCAGCAGTCGACAGGTCCTCTCTGGGGCCAACGTCCTGACTTTC.

The CDR3 region has the DNA TGTGCCAGCAGCCGTCAACAGGGGGATGGCTACACCTTC. Its translation is CASSRQQGDGYTF. The V gene is TRBV5-4, the J gene TRBJ1-2; 8 nucleotides align to TRBD1. Trimming removed 4 bases from V and 6 bases from J; junction bases left unmatched: 5. The CDR3 has 13 residues. Looked up from germline, CDR1 is SGHNT and CDR2 is YYREEE (reference sequence).

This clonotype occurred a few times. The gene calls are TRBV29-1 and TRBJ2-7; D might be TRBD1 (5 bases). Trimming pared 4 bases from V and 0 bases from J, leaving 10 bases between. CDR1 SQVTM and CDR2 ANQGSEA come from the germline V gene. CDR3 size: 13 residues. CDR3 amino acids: CSVGSDSSYEQYF. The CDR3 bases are TGCAGCGTTGGGTCAGACAGCTCCTACGAGCAGTACTTC.

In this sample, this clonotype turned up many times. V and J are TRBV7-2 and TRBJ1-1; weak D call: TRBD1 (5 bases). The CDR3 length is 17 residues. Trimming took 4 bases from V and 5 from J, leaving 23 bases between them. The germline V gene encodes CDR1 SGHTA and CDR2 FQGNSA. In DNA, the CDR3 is TGTGCCAGCAGCTCGGCCATTTGGGGCGCTTTGAGGACTGAAGCTTTCTTT. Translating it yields CASSSAIWGALRTEAFF.

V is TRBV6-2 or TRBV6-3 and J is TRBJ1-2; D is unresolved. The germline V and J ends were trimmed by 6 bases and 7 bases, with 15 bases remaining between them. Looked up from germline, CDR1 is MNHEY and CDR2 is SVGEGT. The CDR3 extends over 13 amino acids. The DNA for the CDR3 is TGTGCCAGCAGACCCCAGACGTTCTCTGGCTACACCTTC. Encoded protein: CASRPQTFSGYTF.

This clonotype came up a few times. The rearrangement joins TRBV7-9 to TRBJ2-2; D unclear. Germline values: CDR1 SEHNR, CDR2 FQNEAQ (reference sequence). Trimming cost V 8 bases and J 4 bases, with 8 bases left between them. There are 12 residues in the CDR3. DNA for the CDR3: TGTGCCAGCGGCAGTGGCACCGGGGAGCTGTTTTTT. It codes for CASGSGTGELFF.

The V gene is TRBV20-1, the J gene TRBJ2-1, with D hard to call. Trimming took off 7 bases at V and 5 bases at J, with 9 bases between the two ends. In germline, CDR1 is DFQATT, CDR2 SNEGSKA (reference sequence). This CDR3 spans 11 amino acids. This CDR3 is CSGFLHNEQFF. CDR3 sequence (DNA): TGCAGTGGTTTCCTCCACAATGAGCAGTTCTTC.

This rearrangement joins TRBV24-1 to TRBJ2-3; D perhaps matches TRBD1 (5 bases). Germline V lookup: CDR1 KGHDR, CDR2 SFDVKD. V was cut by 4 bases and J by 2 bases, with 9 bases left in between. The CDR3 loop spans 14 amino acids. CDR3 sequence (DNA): TGTGCCACCAGTGACGACAGTGTCACAGATACGCAGTATTTT. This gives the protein CATSDDSVTDTQYF.